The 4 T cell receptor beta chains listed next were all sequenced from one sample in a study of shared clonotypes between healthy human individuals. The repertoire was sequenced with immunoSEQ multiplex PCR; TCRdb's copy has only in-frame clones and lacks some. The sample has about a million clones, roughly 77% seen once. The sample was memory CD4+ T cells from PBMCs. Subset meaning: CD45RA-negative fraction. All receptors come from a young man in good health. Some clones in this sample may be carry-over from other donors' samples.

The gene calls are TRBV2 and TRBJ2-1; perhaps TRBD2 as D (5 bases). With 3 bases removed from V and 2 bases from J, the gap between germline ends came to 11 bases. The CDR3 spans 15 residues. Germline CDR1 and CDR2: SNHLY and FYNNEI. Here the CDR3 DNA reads TGTGCCAGCAGTGACTTGGACTTAGCCTACAATGAGCAGTTCTTC. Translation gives CASSDLDLAYNEQFF.

The CDR3 loop reads CASSRGLAATEQFF. The DNA of the CDR3 is TGCGCCAGCAGCCGGGGACTAGCTGCAACCGAGCAGTTCTTC. The chain has TRBV5-1 and TRBJ2-1, with 9 bases identical to TRBD2. V lost 4 bases to trimming and J lost 10 bases; unmatched junction nucleotides: 9. CDR1 and CDR2 from the germline V gene are SGHRS and YFSETQ. This CDR3 is built from 14 residues. Using reference TRBV5-1 and TRBJ2-1 for the parts outside the CDR3, the full variable domain is KAGVTQTPRYLIKTRGQQVTLSCSPISGHRSVSWYQQTPGQGLQFLFEYFSETQRNKGNFPGRFSGRQFSNSRSEMNVSTLELGDSALYLCASSRGLAATEQFFGPGTRLTVL.

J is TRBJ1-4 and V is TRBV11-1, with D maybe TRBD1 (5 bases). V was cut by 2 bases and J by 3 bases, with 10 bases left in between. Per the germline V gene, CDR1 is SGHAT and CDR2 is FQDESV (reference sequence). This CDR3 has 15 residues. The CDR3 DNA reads TGTGCCAGCAGCTTATGGGGACGGCCTAATGAAAAACTGTTTTTT. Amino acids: CASSLWGRPNEKLFF.

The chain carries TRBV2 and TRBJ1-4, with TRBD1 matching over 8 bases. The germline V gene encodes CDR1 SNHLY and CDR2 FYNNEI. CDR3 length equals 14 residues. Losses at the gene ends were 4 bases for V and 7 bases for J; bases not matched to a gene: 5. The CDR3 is CASSGYGQGEKLFF. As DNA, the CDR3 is TGTGCCAGCAGTGGATATGGACAGGGTGAAAAACTGTTTTTT.